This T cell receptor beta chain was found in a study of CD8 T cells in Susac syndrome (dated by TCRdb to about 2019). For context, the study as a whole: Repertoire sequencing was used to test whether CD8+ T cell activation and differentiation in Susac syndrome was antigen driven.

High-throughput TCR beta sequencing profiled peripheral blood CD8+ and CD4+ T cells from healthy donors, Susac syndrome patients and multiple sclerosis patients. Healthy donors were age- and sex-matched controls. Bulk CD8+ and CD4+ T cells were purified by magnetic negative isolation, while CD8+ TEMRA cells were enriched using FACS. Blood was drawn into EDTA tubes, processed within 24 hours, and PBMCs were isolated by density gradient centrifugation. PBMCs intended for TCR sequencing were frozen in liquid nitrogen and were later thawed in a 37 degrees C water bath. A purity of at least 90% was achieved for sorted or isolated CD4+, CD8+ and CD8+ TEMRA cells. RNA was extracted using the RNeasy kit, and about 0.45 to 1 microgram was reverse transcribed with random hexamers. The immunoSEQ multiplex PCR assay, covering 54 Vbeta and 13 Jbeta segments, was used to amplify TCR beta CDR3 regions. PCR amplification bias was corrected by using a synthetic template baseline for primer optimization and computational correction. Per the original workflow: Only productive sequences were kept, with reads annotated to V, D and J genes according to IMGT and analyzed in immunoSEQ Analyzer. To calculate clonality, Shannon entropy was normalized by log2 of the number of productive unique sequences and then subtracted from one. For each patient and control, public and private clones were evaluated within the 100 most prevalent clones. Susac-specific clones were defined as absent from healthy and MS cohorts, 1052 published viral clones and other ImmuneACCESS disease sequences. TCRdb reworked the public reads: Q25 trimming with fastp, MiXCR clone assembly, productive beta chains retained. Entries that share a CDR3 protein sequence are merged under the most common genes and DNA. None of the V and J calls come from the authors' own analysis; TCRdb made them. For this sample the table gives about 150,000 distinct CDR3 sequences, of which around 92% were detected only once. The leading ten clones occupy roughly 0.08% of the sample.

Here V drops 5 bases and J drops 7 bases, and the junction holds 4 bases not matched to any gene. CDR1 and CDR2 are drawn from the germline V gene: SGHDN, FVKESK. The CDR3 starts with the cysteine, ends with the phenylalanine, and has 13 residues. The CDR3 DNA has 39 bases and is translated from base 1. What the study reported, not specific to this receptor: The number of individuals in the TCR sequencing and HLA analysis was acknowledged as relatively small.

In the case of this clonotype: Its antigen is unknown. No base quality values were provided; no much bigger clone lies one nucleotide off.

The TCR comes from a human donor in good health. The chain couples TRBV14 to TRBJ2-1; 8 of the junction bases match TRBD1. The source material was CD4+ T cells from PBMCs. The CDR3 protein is CASSGDRGNEQFF. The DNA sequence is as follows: TGTGCCAGCAGCGGCGACAGGGGAAATGAGCAGTTCTTC. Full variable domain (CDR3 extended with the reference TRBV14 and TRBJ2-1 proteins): EAGVTQFPSHSVIEKGQTVTLRCDPISGHDNLYWYRRVMGKEIKFLLHFVKESKQDESGMPNNRFLAERTGGTYSTLKVQPAELEDSGVYFCASSGDRGNEQFFGPGTRLTVL.